A single sample is the source of the 13 T cell receptor beta chains below, sequenced in a study of vaccination and CD4 T cells after COVID-19. The Oncomine TCR Beta short-read assay sequenced DNA from cultured CD4+ T cells. TCRdb re-called the PCR reads through MiXCR, storing one row per CDR3 protein. Of about 25,000 distinct CDR3 sequences listed, more than 40% are singletons. No antigen is known for these receptors. Documented treatment: roughly 10-day PBMC culture with coronavirus spike peptide pools or control peptides (ViraFEST assay). Sequenced material: CD4+ T cells from blood, cultured in vitro. All receptors derive from a human donor who had recovered from COVID-19.

The V gene is TRBV7-9, the J gene TRBJ2-7; weak D call: TRBD2 (5 bases). Germline assignment: CDR1 SEHNR and CDR2 FQNEAQ (reference sequence). The CDR3 covers 15 residues. Trimming cost V 5 bases and J 9 bases, with 23 bases left between them. This CDR3 reads CASSPIPRRTAGQYF. The CDR3 nucleotides are TGTGCCAGCAGCCCGATACCTCGTAGGACGGCGGGGCAGTACTTC. Drawing the rest from reference TRBV7-9 and TRBJ2-7, the complete variable domain is DTGVSQNPRHKITKRGQNVTFRCDPISEHNRLYWYRQTLGQGPEFLTYFQNEAQLEKSRLLSDRFSAERPKGSFSTLEIQRTEQGDSAMYLCASSPIPRRTAGQYFGPGTRLTVT.

The count of this clonotype is one. The CDR3 is CSVIVGTYQADTQYF. The DNA of the CDR3 is TGCAGTGTTATAGTGGGGACTTATCAAGCAGATACGCAGTATTTT. The chain carries TRBV20-1 and TRBJ2-3, with TRBD2 as a possible D gene (6 bases). The CDR3 loop spans 15 amino acids. V lost 7 bases and J lost 4, with 21 bases in between. The germline CDR1 and CDR2 sequences are DFQATT and SNEGSKA (reference sequence).

V and J are TRBV28 and TRBJ1-2; a possible D gene is TRBD1 (5 bases). V lost 3 bases, J lost 8 bases, and 16 bases lay in between. The CDR3 length is 14 residues. Per germline, CDR1 MDHEN and CDR2 SYDVKM. The CDR3, as DNA: TGTGCCAGCAGTTTCGGTGGCAGGGCAAGGGGCTACACCTTC. It encodes CASSFGGRARGYTF.

Here the CDR3 reads CASSLVLETDTQYF. The CDR3 nucleotides read TGTGCCAGCAGCTTAGTCCTTGAAACAGATACGCAGTATTTT. This rearrangement joins TRBV7-2 to TRBJ2-3; the D is unclear. The germline CDR1 and CDR2 sequences are SGHTA and FQGNSA. The CDR3 loop spans 14 amino acids. Trimming shortened V by 1 base and J by 3 bases, and 8 bases separated the two germline ends.

In DNA, the CDR3 is TGTGCCAGCAGCGCCTATTGGACTAGCGGGGGGGCCACAGATACGCAGTATTTT. This encodes CASSAYWTSGGATDTQYF. The J gene is TRBJ2-3, the V gene TRBV7-9, with 15 positions matching TRBD2. After removal of 5 bases from V and 2 bases from J, the junction contained 8 bases not matched to a gene. The CDR3 is 18 residues long. Germline CDR1 reads SEHNR; CDR2 reads FQNEAQ (reference sequence).

This clonotype was counted between two and nine times. V usage is TRBV7-8 and J usage is TRBJ1-1, with D unresolved. Trimming shortened V by 2 bases and J by 7 bases, and 14 bases separated the two germline ends. CDR1 is SGHVS, CDR2 FQNEAQ, per germline. The CDR3 loop spans 14 amino acids. CDR3 sequence: CASSLRLSRLEAFF. Here the CDR3 DNA reads TGTGCCAGCAGCTTAAGGCTGTCAAGGCTTGAAGCTTTCTTT.

This clonotype was picked up one time. The genes are TRBV4-3 and TRBJ2-2; unclear D gene. CDR3 size: 16 residues. V was shortened by 7 bases and J by 1 base, with 16 bases between the two germline ends. Germline values: CDR1 LGHNA, CDR2 YSLEER. The CDR3: CASTHAGTKNTGELFF. Written as DNA, the CDR3 is TGCGCCAGCACCCATGCCGGTACAAAGAACACCGGGGAGCTGTTTTTT.

The chain carries TRBV27 and TRBJ2-3; the match to TRBD2 covers 7 bases. Germline V gene sequence: CDR1 MNHEY, CDR2 SMNVEV (reference sequence). CDR3 size: 14 residues. J was trimmed by 8 bases and V by 5 bases; bases with no gene match: 10. The CDR3 protein is CASSPRDYQFTQYF. As DNA, the CDR3 is TGTGCCAGCAGTCCCCGGGACTACCAGTTTACGCAGTATTTT.

The chain carries TRBV24-1 and TRBJ1-1; TRBD1 agrees at 8 bases. Germline assignment: CDR1 KGHDR and CDR2 SFDVKD. With 10 bases clipped from V and 0 bases from J, the junction kept 6 bases outside the gene matches. The CDR3 sequence is 14 residues long. CDR3 nucleotides: TGTGCCACTAGGGCAGGGGGCGTGAACACTGAAGCTTTCTTT. It yields the protein CATRAGGVNTEAFF.

In its sample, this clonotype was seen once. The V and J genes are TRBV5-6 and TRBJ2-5; possible D gene TRBD2, 5 bases. CDR3 size: 13 residues. Germline assignment: CDR1 SGHDT and CDR2 YYEEEE. V dropped 7 bases and J dropped 1 base, with 11 bases sitting between them. Here the CDR3 DNA reads TGTGCCAGCGCCCGAGGGCCCCAAGAGACCCAGTACTTC. Amino acid sequence: CASARGPQETQYF.

The genes are TRBV7-2 and TRBJ2-3, with 9 bases fitting TRBD2. Germline V gives CDR1 SGHTA, CDR2 FQGNSA. V was pared by 1 base and J by 4 bases, with 12 bases of the junction left unmatched. The CDR3 runs to 18 residues. CDR3 amino acids: CASSLGGSRRGGADTQYF. The CDR3 DNA sequence: TGTGCCAGCAGCTTAGGTGGGAGTAGGCGGGGGGGTGCAGATACGCAGTATTTT.

This clonotype appeared a few times. The chain couples TRBV7-2 to TRBJ1-2; TRBD1 agrees at 10 bases. V dropped 5 bases and J dropped 6; count of bases not matched to a gene: 9. The germline V gene has CDR1 SGHTA and CDR2 FQGNSA. This CDR3 comprises 15 residues. CDR3: CASSAPGQGRDGYTF. The CDR3 nucleotides are TGTGCCAGCAGCGCACCGGGACAGGGGAGGGATGGCTACACCTTC.

The V and J genes are TRBV12-3 or TRBV12-4 and TRBJ1-2, with D hard to call. V was pared by 2 bases and J by 0 bases, with 7 bases between. The CDR3 is 14 amino acids. The DNA of the CDR3 is TGTGCCAGCAGTTTACAGACCTCTAACTATGGCTACACCTTC. Protein: CASSLQTSNYGYTF.